The entry below describes one T cell receptor (beta chain). Antigen: not known. The CDR3 consists of 15 residues. CDR1 is LNHNV and CDR2 is YYDKDF in the germline V gene (reference sequence). V lost 2 bases to trimming and J lost 5 bases, with 13 bases between them. The table came from immunoSEQ multiplex PCR; TCRdb's copy has only in-frame clones and leaves some out. The data hold fewer than 30,000 clones, with more than 80% observed a single time. These data are taken from a study of T cells in narcolepsy. About the research overall: Healthy controls were enrolled alongside patients with narcolepsy type 1 or type 2. Findings and caveats of the study: HCRT-specific and TRIB2-specific autoreactive clonotypes appeared among same-patient CSF and blood CD4+ clonotypes. Reportedly, autoreactive clonotypes were serially detected in patients' blood but not controls'. Autoreactive clone sequences were missing from some blood memory CD4+ repertoires.

V usage is TRBV15 and J usage is TRBJ2-1; D might be TRBD1 (6 bases). The specimen was CD45RA- memory CD4+ T cells from PBMCs. This TCR came from a human donor with narcolepsy. CDR3 residues: CATSRSRTVNNEQFF. CDR3 sequence (DNA): TGTGCCACCAGCAGATCCCGGACAGTTAACAATGAGCAGTTCTTC.